This T cell receptor (beta chain) comes out of a study of blood T cell repertoires in COVID-19. About the research overall: Acute and convalescent COVID-19 specimens originated in the United States, Italy and Spain. In each case, the material was cDNA or gDNA derived from T cells, B-cell-depleted T cells, or PBMCs.

This clone was seen once. Original handling: Estimation of nucleated cell counts was performed using reference gene primer amplification. Generated by immunoSEQ multiplex PCR, the TCRdb table keeps only in-frame clones and is missing some. V and J calls plus clone size are reproduced from that table; the DNA served to infer D and trimming. Of over 400,000 clones listed, 80% to 90% are singletons. Germline assignment: CDR1 MNHEY and CDR2 SVGEGT. The germline V and J ends were trimmed by 0 bases and 9 bases, with 12 bases remaining between them. The length of the CDR3 is 14 residues. Sample: peripheral blood. This receptor was taken from a human donor in a cohort sampled during active COVID-19. This sequence joins TRBV6-2 or TRBV6-3 and TRBJ2-4; D not certain. The CDR3 region is CASSYSRLVPIQYF. CDR3 nucleotides: TGTGCCAGCAGTTACTCGAGGCTGGTCCCCATTCAGTACTTC.